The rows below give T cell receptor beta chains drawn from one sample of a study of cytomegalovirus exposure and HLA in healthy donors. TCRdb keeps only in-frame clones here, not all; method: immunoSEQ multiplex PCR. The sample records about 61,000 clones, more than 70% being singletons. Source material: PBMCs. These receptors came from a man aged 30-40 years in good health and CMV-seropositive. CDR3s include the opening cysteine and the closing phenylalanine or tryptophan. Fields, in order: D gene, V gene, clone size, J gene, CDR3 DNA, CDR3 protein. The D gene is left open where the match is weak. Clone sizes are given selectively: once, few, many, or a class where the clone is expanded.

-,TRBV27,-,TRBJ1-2,TGTGCCAGCAGTTTACGGATGGGAGGGGACTATGGCTACACCTTC,CASSLRMGGDYGYTF
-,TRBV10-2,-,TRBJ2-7,TGCGCCAGCAGTGAAGGTGGCGGCTACGAGCAGTACTTC,CASSEGGGYEQYF
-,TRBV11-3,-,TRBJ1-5,TGTGCCAGCAGCCCCACACTGCGCTTCAACAGGGATTGCAATCAGCCCCAGCATTTT,CASSPTLRFNRDCNQPQHF
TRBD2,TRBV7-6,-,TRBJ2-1,TGTGCCAGCAGCTCTCGGACTAGCGGGGATGAGCAGTTCTTC,CASSSRTSGDEQFF
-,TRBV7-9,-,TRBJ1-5,TGTGCCAGCAGCTTAGGTGGAGGCCATAGCAATCAGCCCCAGCATTTT,CASSLGGGHSNQPQHF
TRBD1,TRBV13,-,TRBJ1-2,TGTGCCAGCAGCTTGACGCCGGGACAGGCAGTAGATGGCTACACCTTC,CASSLTPGQAVDGYTF
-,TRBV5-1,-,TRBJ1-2,TGCGCCAGCAGCTCACTATTGCAAAACTATGGCTACACCTTC,CASSSLLQNYGYTF
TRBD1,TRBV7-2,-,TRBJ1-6,TGTGCCAGCAGCTTAGGTCGACAGGGGTTATCCTATAATTCACCCCTCCACTTT,CASSLGRQGLSYNSPLHF
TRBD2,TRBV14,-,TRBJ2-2,TGTGCCAGCAGCCGGGGACTACTCACCGGGGAGCTGTTTTTT,CASSRGLLTGELFF
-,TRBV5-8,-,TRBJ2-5,TGTGCCAGCAGCTTCCAGGTGTTAGAAAAGACCCAGTACTTC,CASSFQVLEKTQYF
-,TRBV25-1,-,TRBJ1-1,TGTGCCAGCAGTGATGAGCGGGGGAACACTGAAGCTTTCTTT,CASSDERGNTEAFF
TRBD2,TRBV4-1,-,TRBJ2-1,TGCGCCAGCAGCCGCGTGACCTTAACTAGCGGGAGTGGGAATGAGCAGTTCTTC,CASSRVTLTSGSGNEQFF
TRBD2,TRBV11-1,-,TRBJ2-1,TGTGCCAGCAGCCCCAAGCGGGAGAGGGGGAGAAAGTTCTTC,CASSPKRERGRKFF
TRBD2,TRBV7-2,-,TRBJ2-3,TGTGCCAGCAGCTCAAGACTAGCGGGAGCTCCAGATACGCAGTATTTT,CASSSRLAGAPDTQYF
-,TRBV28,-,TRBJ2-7,TGTGCCAGCAGTTCCTCGGACAGCTACTCCTACGAGCAGTACTTC,CASSSSDSYSYEQYF
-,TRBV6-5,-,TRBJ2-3,TGTGCCAGCAGTTCGGGGGAGGGCACAGATACGCAGTATTTT,CASSSGEGTDTQYF
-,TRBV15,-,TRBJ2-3,TGTGCCACCAGCAGAGATCTCAGGGCTGTTAGCACAGATACGCAGTATTTT,CATSRDLRAVSTDTQYF
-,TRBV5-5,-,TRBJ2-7,TGTGCCAGCAGCTTGGGGTTGGGACTTTCCTACGAGCAGTACTTC,CASSLGLGLSYEQYF
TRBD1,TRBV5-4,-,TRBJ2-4,TGTGCCAGCAGCGAGGAACAGGGGGCGCGTATTCAGTACTTC,CASSEEQGARIQYF
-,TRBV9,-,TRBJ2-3,TGTGCCAGCAGCTCGTACGGGGGTAGCACAGATACGCAGTATTTT,CASSSYGGSTDTQYF
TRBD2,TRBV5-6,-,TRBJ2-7,TGTGCCAGCAGCCGCGGACTAGCGGGAGTGAGAAGAAACGAGCAGTACTTC,CASSRGLAGVRRNEQYF
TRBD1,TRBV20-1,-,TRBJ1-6,TGCAGTGCAGGGACAGCCCTCCACTTT,CSAGTALHF
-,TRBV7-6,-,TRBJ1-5,TGTGCCAGCAGCCCTCCACAGGGTAAGAGGCATCAGCCCCAGCATTTT,CASSPPQGKRHQPQHF
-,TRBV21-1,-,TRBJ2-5,TGTGCCAGCAGCCACATCAGTGGTAGTTGGAGGTCCCAGTACTTC,CASSHISGSWRSQYF
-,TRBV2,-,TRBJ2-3,TGTGCCAGCGCCAGGGCTCGCACAGATACGCAGTATTTT,CASARARTDTQYF
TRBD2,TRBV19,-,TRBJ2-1,TGTGCCAGTAGTATGGGCGGGAGCTCCTACAATGGGCAGTTCTTC,CASSMGGSSYNGQFF
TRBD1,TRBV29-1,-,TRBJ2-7,TGCAGCGTTGGGAGGACAGGAGCCCCCTACGAGCAGTACTTC,CSVGRTGAPYEQYF
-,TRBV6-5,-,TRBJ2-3,TGTGCCAGCAGTCGGGAGTCCATCACAGATACGCAGTATTTT,CASSRESITDTQYF
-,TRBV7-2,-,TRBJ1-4,TGTGCCAGCAGCCCGAGAGGATATGCAACTAATGAAAAACTGTTTTTT,CASSPRGYATNEKLFF
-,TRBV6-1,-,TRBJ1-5,TGTGCCAGCAGTGAGTTCAGGGGCCCAAATCAGCCCCAGCATTTT,CASSEFRGPNQPQHF
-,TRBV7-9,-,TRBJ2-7,TGTGCCAGCAGCTTCCGGGATGAAGACGAGCAGTACTTC,CASSFRDEDEQYF
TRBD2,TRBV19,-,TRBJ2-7,TGTGCCAGTACCCCTGTAGCGGGAGCATTCTACGAGCAGTACTTC,CASTPVAGAFYEQYF
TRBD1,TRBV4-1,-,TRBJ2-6,TGCGCCAGCAGCCAAACAGGGGTGCCCGGGGCCAACGTCCTGACTTTC,CASSQTGVPGANVLTF
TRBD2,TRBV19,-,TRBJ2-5,TGTGCCAGTAGTACGGGAGGGGGGCCAGAGACCCAGTACTTC,CASSTGGGPETQYF
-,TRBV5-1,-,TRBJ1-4,TGCGCCAGCAGCTTGGCAACAGGGAATGAAAAACTGTTTTTT,CASSLATGNEKLFF
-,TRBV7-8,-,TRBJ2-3,TGTGCCAGCAGCTTAGCGGGCGGGACCACAGATACGCAGTATTTT,CASSLAGGTTDTQYF
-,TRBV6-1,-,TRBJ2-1,TGTGCCAGCAGTGAAGCATCCGGGGGAGTGCGCTCCTACAATGAGCAGTTCTTC,CASSEASGGVRSYNEQFF
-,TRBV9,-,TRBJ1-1,TGTGCCAGCAGCGTAAGTCAGGCCATGAGCACTGAAGCTTTCTTT,CASSVSQAMSTEAFF
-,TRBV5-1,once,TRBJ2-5,TGCGCCAGCAGCTTGGGTGGCGGTAGCGAAGAGACCCAGTACTTC,CASSLGGGSEETQYF
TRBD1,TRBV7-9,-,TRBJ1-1,TGTGCCAGCAGCTCTATGGGACAGGGCCATGAAGCTTTCTTT,CASSSMGQGHEAFF
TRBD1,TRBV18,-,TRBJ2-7,TGTGCCAGCTCACCGACCGGGACAGGGGTCGTTGGCGAGCAGTACTTC,CASSPTGTGVVGEQYF
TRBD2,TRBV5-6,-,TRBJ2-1,TGTGCCAGCAGCTTATCTCCTAGCGGGAGATACAATGAGCAGTTCTTC,CASSLSPSGRYNEQFF
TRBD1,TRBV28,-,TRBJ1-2,TGTGCCAGCAGTTCCCTTGCCGGGACAGGTGACTATGGCTACACCTTC,CASSSLAGTGDYGYTF
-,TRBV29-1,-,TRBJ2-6,TGCAGCGTTAGACAGGACAGCTCTGGGGCCAACGTCCTGACTTTC,CSVRQDSSGANVLTF
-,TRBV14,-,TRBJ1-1,TGTGCCAGCAGCCATTCAGGGGATACTGAAGCTTTCTTT,CASSHSGDTEAFF
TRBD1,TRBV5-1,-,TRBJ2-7,TGCGCCAGCAGTTGGACAGGGGTCTGGGAGCAGTACTTC,CASSWTGVWEQYF
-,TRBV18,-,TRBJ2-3,TGTGCCAGCTCACCCCAGGGCGGAGATACGCAGTATTTT,CASSPQGGDTQYF
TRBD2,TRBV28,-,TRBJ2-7,TGTGCCAGCAGTTTTGGGACTAGCGGGAGCAACGAGCAGTACTTC,CASSFGTSGSNEQYF
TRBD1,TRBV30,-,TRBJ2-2,TGTGCCTGGGGTCCCCGGGACAGGGGAGAGGCCGGGGAGCTGTTTTTT,CAWGPRDRGEAGELFF
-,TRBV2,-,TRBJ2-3,TGTGCCAGCAGACCGGGTTCGTTCGATACGCAGTATTTT,CASRPGSFDTQYF
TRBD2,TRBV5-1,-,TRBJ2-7,TGCGCCAGCAGCTCGACTAGCGGCTCCTACGAGCAGTACTTC,CASSSTSGSYEQYF
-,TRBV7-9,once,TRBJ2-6,TGTGCCAGCAGCTTAGTTGTCCGCTCTGGGGCCAACGTCCTGACTTTC,CASSLVVRSGANVLTF
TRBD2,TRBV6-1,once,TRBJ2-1,TGTGCCAGCAGACCTAGCGGGAGGAAGTACAATGAGCAGTTCTTC,CASRPSGRKYNEQFF
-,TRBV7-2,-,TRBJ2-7,TGTGCCAGCAGCTTACGAGGCGGCGAGCAGTACTTC,CASSLRGGEQYF
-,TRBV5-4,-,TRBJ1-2,TGTGCCAGCAGCCTTGGACAGATGATGAATGGCTACACCTTC,CASSLGQMMNGYTF
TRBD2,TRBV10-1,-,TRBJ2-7,TGCGCCAGCAGTGAAATCGCGACTAGCGGGAGCCCCCCTTCCGAGGCCTACGAGCAGTACTTC,CASSEIATSGSPPSEAYEQYF
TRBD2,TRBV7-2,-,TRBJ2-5,TGTGCCAGCAGCCTAGGACTAGCGGGAAGAGAGACCCAGTACTTC,CASSLGLAGRETQYF
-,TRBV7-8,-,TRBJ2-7,TGTGCCAGCAGCCAAATCCAGGGGGAGCAGTACTTC,CASSQIQGEQYF